This T cell receptor (beta chain) was captured in a study of T cells after somatic rescue of genetic block. Germline assignment: CDR1 LNHNV and CDR2 YYDKDF (reference sequence). The V end was cut by 1 base, the J end by 1 base, with 4 bases between. This CDR3 spans 14 amino acids. Generated by immunoSEQ multiplex PCR, the TCRdb table keeps only in-frame clones and is missing some. Here the sample spans 70,000 to 85,000 clones, roughly 90% being singletons. The sequenced sample consisted of peripheral blood mononuclear cells (PBMCs). The gene calls are TRBV15 and TRBJ2-2; D gene uncertain. The clonotype comes from a man between 25 and 39 years old. The CDR3 DNA sequence: TGTGCCACCAGCAGAGCGGGGAACACCGGGGAGCTGTTTTTT. This sequence encodes CATSRAGNTGELFF.